This paragraph reports one T cell receptor (beta chain). Other DNA sequences from this sample encode an identical CDR3 as well. This specimen belongs to a study of shared clonotypes between healthy human individuals. The naive CD8 fraction comprised CD45RO-negative cells positively selected for CCR7 and excluded terminally differentiated effector memory CD45RA+ cells. Assay used: immunoSEQ multiplex PCR; TCRdb lists only in-frame clones, some missing. The top ten hold 0.3% to 0.35% of the sample, which has about 580,000 clones, about 98% seen once. V lost 3 bases to trimming and J lost 0 bases; unmatched junction nucleotides: 2. This CDR3 spans 15 amino acids. Germline CDR1 is LGHNA and CDR2 is YSLEER.

The sample taken for sequencing was naive CD8+ T cells sorted from blood. This rearrangement joins TRBV4-3 to TRBJ2-1; TRBD2 aligns across 7 bases. This receptor was taken from a man aged 25 to 40 in good health. The CDR3 DNA reads as TGCGCCAGCAGCCAGGGGAGGGACTCCTACAATGAGCAGTTCTTC. Its protein is CASSQGRDSYNEQFF.